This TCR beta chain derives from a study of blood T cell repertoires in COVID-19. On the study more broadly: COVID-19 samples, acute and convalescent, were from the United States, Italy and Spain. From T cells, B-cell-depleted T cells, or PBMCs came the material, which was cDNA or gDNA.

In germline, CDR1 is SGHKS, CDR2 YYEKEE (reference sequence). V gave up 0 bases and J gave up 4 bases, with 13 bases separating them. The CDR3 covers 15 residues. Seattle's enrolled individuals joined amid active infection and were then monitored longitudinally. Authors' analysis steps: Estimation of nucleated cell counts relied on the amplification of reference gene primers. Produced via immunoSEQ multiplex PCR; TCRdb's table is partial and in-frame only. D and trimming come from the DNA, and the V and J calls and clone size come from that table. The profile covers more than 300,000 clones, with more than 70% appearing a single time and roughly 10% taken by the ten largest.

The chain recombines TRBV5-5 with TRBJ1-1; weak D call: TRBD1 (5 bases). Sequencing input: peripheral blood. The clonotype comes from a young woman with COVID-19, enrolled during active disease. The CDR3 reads CASSLGAGRGTEAFF. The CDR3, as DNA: TGTGCCAGCAGCTTGGGTGCGGGGCGCGGCACTGAAGCTTTCTTT.